Listed below are T cell receptor beta chains from one sample, sequenced in a study of blood T cell repertoires in COVID-19. Assay: immunoSEQ multiplex PCR; the TCRdb copy retains only in-frame clones and omits some. The top ten hold 18% of the sample, which has approximately 21,000 clones, approximately 90% seen once. The sample consisted of peripheral blood. The source of these receptors is a man between 65 and 85 years old with active COVID-19. The conserved cysteine and the conserved F or W are not part of the CDR3 here.

V: TRBV4-2; CDR3: ASSLNRREQF
V: TRBV7-9; CDR3: ASSFLRVAGVYEQY
V: TRBV5-1; CDR3: ASSPLTGGQGNEQF
V: TRBV28; CDR3: ASRGTSGNNEQF
V: TRBV6-1; CDR3: ASSEHKSYEQY
V: TRBV11-2; CDR3: ASSLRGVGDNQPQH
V: TRBV5-5; CDR3: ASSLVDREREKLF
V: TRBV6-1; CDR3: ASSEATFRGYT
V: TRBV19; CDR3: ASSINMNTEAF
V: TRBV7-8; CDR3: ASSLEGQVPNQPQH
V: TRBV11-2; CDR3: ASSFFKTGLSGNTIY
V: TRBV3-1/TRBV3-2; CDR3: ASSQGLAGGGSLYEQY
V: TRBV7-9; CDR3: ASRSTGFNTEAF
V: TRBV28; CDR3: ATQVNNSPLH
V: TRBV9; CDR3: ASSVGIGSMNTEAF
V: TRBV12-3/TRBV12-4; CDR3: ASKSGPSQPQH
V: TRBV19; CDR3: ASSIGRYENTEAF
V: TRBV11-2; CDR3: ASSLGLGGSYNSPLH
V: TRBV6-5; CDR3: ASSYSSLSVKLF
V: TRBV19; CDR3: ASSTGLHQPQH
V: TRBV4-2; CDR3: ASSQGDRNTEAF
V: TRBV19; CDR3: ASSKGWTGDNSPLH
V: TRBV19; CDR3: ASRNRGTYNEQF
V: TRBV5-1; CDR3: ASSLGGGGPTDTQY
V: TRBV4-1; CDR3: ASSLFYGDRPYEQY
V: TRBV15; CDR3: ASTTSSYNEQF
V: TRBV7-2; CDR3: ASSLADREATEAF
V: TRBV19; CDR3: ASSPKAPGQGSYNSPLH